What follows are 2 T cell receptor beta chains derived from one specimen sequenced in a study of identical twins. TCRdb re-analysed the 5' RACE reads in MiXCR, keeping a single row per CDR3 protein. The sample lists around 340,000 distinct CDR3 sequences; approximately 9.1% were seen once. The sample taken for sequencing was naive T cells sorted from blood. The origin of the receptors is a woman aged 45-65 years in good health.

This clonotype was found a few times. The chain carries TRBV5-1 and TRBJ2-3, with 7 bases lining up with TRBD1. The germline V gene encodes CDR1 SGHRS and CDR2 YFSETQ. The CDR3 loop spans 15 amino acids. The J segment lost 1 base and the V segment lost 4 bases, leaving 6 bases of the junction unmatched. The CDR3 region has the DNA TGCGCCAGCAGCATACAGGGGTCGGGCACAGATACGCAGTATTTT. This codes for CASSIQGSGTDTQYF.

This clonotype appeared once. This may arise from a read error, as a much more abundant clone is one base away. Since the CDR3 does not end with the conserved phenylalanine or tryptophan, this likely comes from a read error. J is TRBJ2-1 and V is TRBV24-1, with TRBD2 matching over 10 bases. Germline V gene sequence: CDR1 KGHDR, CDR2 SFDVKD. J lost 12 bases, V lost 4 bases, and 8 bases had no gene match. There are 14 residues in the CDR3. The CDR3 bases are TGTGCCACCAGTGACACTAGCGGGAAGGGGGGGCAGTTCTGC. Its translation: CATSDTSGKGGQFC.